These 5 T cell receptor beta chains originate from one sample sequenced in a study of T cell responses to AZD1222 COVID-19 vaccine. Profiled with immunoSEQ multiplex PCR; TCRdb holds only in-frame clones, not every one. This repertoire shows 130,000 or so clones, around 89% found once; its top ten account for over 8%. Sequencing used peripheral blood, obtained 28 days after the second AZD1222 dose. These receptor sequences come from an adult who received the AZD1222 COVID-19 vaccine.

The V and J genes are TRBV6-5 and TRBJ1-3; a possible D gene is TRBD1 (6 bases). The germline V gene encodes CDR1 MNHEY and CDR2 SVGAGI. The V and J ends lost 6 bases and 4 bases respectively, with 16 bases between them. CDR3 length: 15 amino acids. The CDR3 region is CASSQGLLGGNTIYF. In DNA, the CDR3 is TGTGCCAGCAGCCAGGGGCTCCTCGGGGGAAACACCATATATTTT.

V gene TRBV12-3 or TRBV12-4 combines with J gene TRBJ2-3, with D unclear. This CDR3 contains 12 residues. Trimming shortened V by 6 bases and J by 7 bases, and 11 bases separated the two germline ends. CDR3 in DNA: TGTGCCAGCAGCCAAGGACCGAATACGCAGTATTTT. Translation: CASSQGPNTQYF.

This CDR3 reads CASSEPYSATEAFF. CDR3 nucleotides: TGTGCCAGCAGTGAACCATATTCTGCCACTGAAGCTTTCTTT. The J gene is TRBJ1-1, the V gene TRBV2; no clear D. Trimming left V 2 bases short and J 4 bases short, with 11 bases between. The length of the CDR3 is 14 residues. The germline CDR1 and CDR2 sequences are SNHLY and FYNNEI.

This chain links TRBV2 with TRBJ2-1, with 8 bases identical to TRBD2. This CDR3 is built from 14 residues. CDR1 is SNHLY, CDR2 FYNNEI, per germline. Germline trimming cut 7 bases from V and 4 bases from J; bases unmatched to any gene: 6. DNA for the CDR3: TGTGCCAGCACCCGGGAGGGCCGGTACAATGAGCAGTTCTTC. This translates into CASTREGRYNEQFF.

The chain joins TRBV5-1 to TRBJ1-4; maybe TRBD1 (5 bases). The CDR3 covers 16 residues. The V gene's germline CDR1 is SGHRS and CDR2 YFSETQ. Trimming removed 1 base from V and 4 bases from J, with 14 bases in between. The CDR3 DNA reads as TGCGCCAGCAGCTTGATCCCCGGGACTGATAATGAAAAACTGTTTTTT. Translated, it gives CASSLIPGTDNEKLFF.